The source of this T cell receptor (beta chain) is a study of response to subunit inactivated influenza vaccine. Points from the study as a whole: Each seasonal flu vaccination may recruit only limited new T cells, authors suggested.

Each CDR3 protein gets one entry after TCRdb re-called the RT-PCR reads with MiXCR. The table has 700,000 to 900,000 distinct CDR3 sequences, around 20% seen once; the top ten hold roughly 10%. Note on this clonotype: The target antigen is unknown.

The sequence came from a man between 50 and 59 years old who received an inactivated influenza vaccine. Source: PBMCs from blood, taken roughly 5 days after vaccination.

The CDR3 reads CASSLAMGMNTEAFF. CDR3 DNA: TGCGCCAGCAGCTTGGCCATGGGGATGAACACTGAAGCTTTCTTT. The genes are TRBV5-1 and TRBJ1-1; D is uncertain. Trimming left V 0 bases short and J 0 bases short, with 9 bases between. Germline CDR1 and CDR2: SGHRS and YFSETQ. The CDR3 has 15 residues.